This T cell receptor (beta chain) was sequenced for a study of blood T cell repertoires in COVID-19. Across the whole study: Italy, Spain and the United States were the sources of the convalescent and acute COVID-19 samples. T cells, B-cell-depleted T cells, or PBMCs provided the cDNA or gDNA that served as material.

The CDR3 runs to 16 residues. J gave up 4 bases and V 1 base, and 7 bases lay outside the gene matches. In germline, CDR1 is SGHVS, CDR2 FQNEAQ. Per the authors' pipeline: Estimation of nucleated cell counts relied on the amplification of reference gene primers. This table comes from immunoSEQ multiplex PCR, and its TCRdb copy is limited to in-frame clones, with some not included. V and J calls and clone size are given by that table; D and trimming were obtained from the DNA. The sample includes 150,000 to 160,000 clones, 80% to 90% of them seen just once. Sequencing used peripheral blood. The rearrangement links TRBV7-8 to TRBJ2-5; 9 positions match TRBD1. This clonotype was obtained from a woman in her seventies with acute or convalescent COVID-19. The CDR3 spells CASSLGGDRAGETQYF. CDR3 sequence (DNA): TGTGCCAGCAGCTTAGGCGGGGACAGGGCCGGAGAGACCCAGTACTTC.